These T cell receptor beta chains were read from a single sample in a study of blood T cells in healthy people across ages. Via MiXCR, TCRdb re-called the 5' RACE reads, giving one row per CDR3 protein. The sample records around 900,000 distinct CDR3 sequences, around 30% being singletons. Sequenced input: blood. The source is an elderly woman in good health. Each CDR3 is given with its conserved first and last residue. Fields, in order: J gene, clone size, V gene, D gene, CDR3 protein, CDR3 DNA. The D gene is left open where the match is weak. Size tells how often a clone was seen (once, few, many) or the class of an expanded clone, and some rows leave it out.

>TRBJ2-3|many|TRBV29-1|TRBD2
CSVAVSGGPYTDTQYF
TGCAGCGTTGCGGTTAGCGGGGGCCCCTACACAGATACGCAGTATTTT
>TRBJ1-1|NA|TRBV7-2|NA
CASTLSQNTEAFF
TGTGCCAGCACCTTATCACAGAACACTGAAGCTTTCTTT
>TRBJ1-4|many|TRBV7-2|NA
CASSPGGGGNEKLFF
TGTGCCAGCAGCCCTGGTGGAGGGGGGAATGAAAAACTGTTTTTT
>TRBJ2-1|many|TRBV29-1|TRBD1
CGKTGGVSNEQFF
TGCGGGAAAACAGGGGGTGTTTCAAATGAGCAGTTCTTC
>TRBJ1-6|NA|TRBV14|NA
CASSQGGVSYNSPLHF
TGTGCCAGCAGCCAAGGTGGAGTCTCCTATAATTCACCCCTCCACTTT
>TRBJ2-5|NA|TRBV4-3|NA
CASSQKWAEETQYF
TGCGCCAGCAGCCAAAAGTGGGCAGAAGAGACCCAGTACTTC
>TRBJ1-1|NA|TRBV6-1|NA
CASSGATPGAEAFF
TGTGCCAGCAGTGGGGCTACCCCAGGGGCTGAAGCTTTCTTT
>TRBJ1-3|NA|TRBV4-3|NA
CASSQDGTSSGNTIYF
TGCGCCAGCAGCCAGGACGGGACAAGCTCTGGAAACACCATATATTTT
>TRBJ2-4|many|TRBV6-2/TRBV6-3|NA
CASNLGSAKNIQYF
TGTGCCAGCAACCTGGGGTCGGCCAAAAACATTCAGTACTTC
>TRBJ2-3|few|TRBV11-3|NA
CASSSNREGTQYF
TGTGCCAGCAGCTCGAACAGGGAGGGTACGCAGTATTTT
>TRBJ1-1|NA|TRBV29-1|NA
CSIRTALNTEAFF
TGCAGCATCCGGACAGCTTTGAACACTGAAGCTTTCTTT
>TRBJ2-5|many|TRBV6-2/TRBV6-3|NA
CASSYGQETQYF
TGCGCCAGCAGCTATGGACAAGAGACCCAGTACTTC
>TRBJ1-4|NA|TRBV9|NA
CASSLGRNTNEKLFF
TGTGCCAGCAGCTTAGGACGGAATACAAATGAAAAACTGTTTTTT
>TRBJ1-5|many|TRBV6-5|NA
CASSPRYSNQPQHF
TGTGCCAGCAGCCCCCGATATAGCAATCAGCCCCAGCATTTT
>TRBJ1-4|once|TRBV5-1|NA
CASGGQGTNEKLFF
TGCGCCAGCGGCGGGCAGGGGACTAATGAAAAACTGTTTTTT
>TRBJ2-3|many|TRBV3-1|NA
CASSLTGGGWSTDTQYF
TGTGCCAGCAGCCTCACTGGAGGGGGATGGAGCACAGATACGCAGTATTTT
>TRBJ2-3|once|TRBV4-1|NA
CASSQEGLGTDAQYF
TGCGCCAGCAGCCAAGAGGGGCTAGGAACAGATGCGCAGTATTTT
>TRBJ2-7|few|TRBV11-2|NA
CASSLDREFSPDSRSCEQYF
TGTGCCAGCAGCTTAGATCGGGAGTTCAGCCCTGACTCTCGATCGTGTGAGCAGTACTTC
>TRBJ2-4|NA|TRBV6-5|NA
CASRSTTGAKNIQYF
TGTGCCAGCAGAAGCACCACAGGAGCCAAAAACATTCAGTACTTC
>TRBJ2-5|NA|TRBV2|NA
CASSGGIKETQYF
TGTGCCAGCAGTGGGGGGATCAAAGAGACCCAGTACTTC
>TRBJ1-2|NA|TRBV14|NA
CASSPTRDYGYTF
TGTGCCAGCAGCCCGACCAGGGATTATGGCTACACCTTC
>TRBJ2-4|many|TRBV28|NA
CASSLPGSAKNIQYF
TGTGCCAGCAGTTTACCAGGGTCGGCCAAAAACATTCAGTACTTC
>TRBJ2-2|few|TRBV7-2|NA
CASSSTSSRTGELFF
TGTGCCAGCAGCTCCACTAGCTCTAGAACCGGGGAGCTGTTTTTT
>TRBJ1-2|many|TRBV20-1|TRBD1
CSAPDRDSLYSRYGYTF
TGCAGTGCTCCCGACCGGGACAGTTTATATTCTCGCTATGGCTACACCTTC
>TRBJ2-7|many|TRBV20-1|TRBD1
CSAPRQGIGEQYF
TGCAGTGCGCCACGACAGGGGATAGGCGAGCAGTACTTC
>TRBJ1-4|NA|TRBV5-1|NA
CASRQGSGTSNEKLFF
TGCGCCAGCAGACAAGGCTCTGGGACAAGTAATGAAAAACTGTTTTTT
>TRBJ1-5|many|TRBV20-1|TRBD1
CSARQGGGNQPQHF
TGCAGTGCTAGGCAAGGGGGCGGCAATCAGCCCCAGCATTTT